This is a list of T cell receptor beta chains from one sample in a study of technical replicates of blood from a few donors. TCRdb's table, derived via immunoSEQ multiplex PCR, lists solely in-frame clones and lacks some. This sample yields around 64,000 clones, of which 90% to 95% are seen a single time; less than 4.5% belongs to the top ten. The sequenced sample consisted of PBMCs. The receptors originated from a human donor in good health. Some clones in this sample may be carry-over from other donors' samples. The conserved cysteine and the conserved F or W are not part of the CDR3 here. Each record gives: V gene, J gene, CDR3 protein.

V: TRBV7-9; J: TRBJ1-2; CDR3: ASSRRQDTNYGYT
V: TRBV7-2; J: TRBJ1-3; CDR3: ASSWTGKGNTIY
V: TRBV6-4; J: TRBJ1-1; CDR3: ASSDRTDTEAF
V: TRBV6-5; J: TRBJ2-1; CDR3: ASTGGYEQF
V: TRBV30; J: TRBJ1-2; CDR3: AWDRALVHGYT
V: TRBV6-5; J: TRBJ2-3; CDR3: ASSSPPWGGSDTQY
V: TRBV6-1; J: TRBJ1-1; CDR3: ATSWGQGSPEAF
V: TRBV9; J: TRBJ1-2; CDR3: ASGLPTGGRSYYGYT
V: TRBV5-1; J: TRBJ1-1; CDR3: ASYSPVTGGGNTEAF
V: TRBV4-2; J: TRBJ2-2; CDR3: ASSQDRTSGELF
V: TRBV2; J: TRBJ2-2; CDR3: ASSVDRAAGELF
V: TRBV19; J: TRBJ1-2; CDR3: ASSIQGSWSYGYT
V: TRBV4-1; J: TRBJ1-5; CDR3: ASSQHASSNQPQH
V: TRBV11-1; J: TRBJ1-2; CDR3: ASSVRGPGDSKGYT
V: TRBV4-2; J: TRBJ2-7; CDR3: ASSSTGGDLYEQY
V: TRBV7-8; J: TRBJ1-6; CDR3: ASSSNRDRGYNSPLH
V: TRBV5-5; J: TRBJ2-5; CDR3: ASSTGLAAAETQY
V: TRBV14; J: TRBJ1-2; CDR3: ASSQAGTGFGYT
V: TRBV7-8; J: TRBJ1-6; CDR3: ASSFDRGANSPLH
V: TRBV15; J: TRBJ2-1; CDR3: ATSREGGAANEQF
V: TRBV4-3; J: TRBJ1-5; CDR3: ASSQDPRVVNQPQH
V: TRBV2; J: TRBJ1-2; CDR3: ASNGDRGHLYT
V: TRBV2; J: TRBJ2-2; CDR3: ASDGGAHTGELF
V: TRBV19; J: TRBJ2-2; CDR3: ASSGGAGVTGELF
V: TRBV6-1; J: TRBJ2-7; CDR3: ASSVERSYEQY
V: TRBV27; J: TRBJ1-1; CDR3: ASMPGQVVTEAF
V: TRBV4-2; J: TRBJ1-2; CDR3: ASSQGQILDGYT
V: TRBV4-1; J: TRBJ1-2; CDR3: ASSQDTSRDYGYT
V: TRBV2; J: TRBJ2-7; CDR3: AIPTRTGADYEQY
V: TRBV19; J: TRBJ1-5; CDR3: ASSRTESNQPQH
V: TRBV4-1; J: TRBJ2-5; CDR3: ASSQVGSQETQY
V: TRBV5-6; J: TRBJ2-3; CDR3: ASSPAGDGRTQY
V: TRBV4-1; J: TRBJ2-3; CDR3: ASRPRTSGQGEGADTQY
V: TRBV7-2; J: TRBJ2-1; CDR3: ASSFESGSRNEQF
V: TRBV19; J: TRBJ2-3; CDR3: ASSKTSADTQY
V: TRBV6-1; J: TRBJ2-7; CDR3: ASSERGGPYEQY
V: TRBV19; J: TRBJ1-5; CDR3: ASQKGAGLYQPQH
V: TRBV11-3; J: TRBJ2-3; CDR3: ASSLGSSSYLTDTQY
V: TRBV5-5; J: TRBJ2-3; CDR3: ASSSTGTVSTDTQY
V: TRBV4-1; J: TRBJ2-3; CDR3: ASSQGRTSADTQY
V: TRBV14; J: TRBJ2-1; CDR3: ASSQGTEPF
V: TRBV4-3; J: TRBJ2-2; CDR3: ASSQRLGATGELF
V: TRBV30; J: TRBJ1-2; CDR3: AWSNPGGAHYGYT
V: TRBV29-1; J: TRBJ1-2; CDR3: SVDHRQGKLNYGYT
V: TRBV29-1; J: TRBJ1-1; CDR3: SVVRGGNTEAF
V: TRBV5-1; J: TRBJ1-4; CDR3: ASSQTGGAEKLF
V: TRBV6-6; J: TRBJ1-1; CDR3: ASSYKNTEAF
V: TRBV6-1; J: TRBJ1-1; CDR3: ASSPMGGDTEAF
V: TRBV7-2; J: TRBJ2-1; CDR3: ASSLVSDRGAIYNEQF
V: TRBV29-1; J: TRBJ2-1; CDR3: SAGASDYNEQF
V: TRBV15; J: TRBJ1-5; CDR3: ATSRGVNQPQH
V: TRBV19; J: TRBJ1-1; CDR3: ASTAGQGIYTEAF
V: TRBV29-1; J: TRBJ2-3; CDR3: SVLGTGAEGTDTQY
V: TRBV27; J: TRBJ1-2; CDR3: ASGYTGVSYGYT
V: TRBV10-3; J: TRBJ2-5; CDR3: ATRASGGQETQY